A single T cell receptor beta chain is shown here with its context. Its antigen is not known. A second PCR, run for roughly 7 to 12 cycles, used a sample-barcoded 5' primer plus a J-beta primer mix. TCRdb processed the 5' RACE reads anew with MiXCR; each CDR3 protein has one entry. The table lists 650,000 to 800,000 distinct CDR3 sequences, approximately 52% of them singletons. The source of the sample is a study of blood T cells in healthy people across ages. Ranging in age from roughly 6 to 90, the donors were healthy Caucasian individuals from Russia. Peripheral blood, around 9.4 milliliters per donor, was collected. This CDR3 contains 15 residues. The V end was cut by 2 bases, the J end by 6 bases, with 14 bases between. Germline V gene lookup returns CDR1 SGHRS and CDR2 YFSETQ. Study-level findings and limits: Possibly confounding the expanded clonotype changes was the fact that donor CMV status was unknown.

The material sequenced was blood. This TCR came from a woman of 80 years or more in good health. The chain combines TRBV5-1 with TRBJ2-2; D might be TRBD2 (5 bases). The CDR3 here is CASSFASPSSGELFF. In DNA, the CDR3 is TGCGCCAGCAGCTTCGCTAGCCCTAGCTCCGGGGAGCTGTTTTTT.